What follows are 19 T cell receptor beta chains derived from one specimen sequenced in a study of OX40 agonist ivuxolimab in advanced cancers. TCRdb's copy holds only in-frame clones and misses some; the assay was immunoSEQ multiplex PCR. The sample lists more than 35,000 clones; 65% to 80% were seen once. The material sequenced was CD4+ or CD8+ T cells sorted from blood, taken in a trial of the OX40 agonist ivuxolimab. The receptors stem from an adult with an advanced solid tumor such as melanoma, head and neck, liver or kidney cancer.

The chain links TRBV10-3 to TRBJ2-2; TRBD2 aligns across 8 bases. With V trimmed by 8 bases and J by 6 bases, 11 bases remained unmatched. The CDR3 extends over 15 amino acids. Per the germline V gene, CDR1 is ENHRY and CDR2 is SYGVKD. The CDR3 spells CAIAGAGGLAGELFF. Here the CDR3 DNA reads TGTGCCATCGCTGGGGCGGGAGGTTTAGCCGGGGAGCTGTTTTTT.

This clone was observed a few times. The J gene is TRBJ2-3, the V gene TRBV18; 7 bases are a match to TRBD2. Germline V gene sequence: CDR1 KGHSH, CDR2 LQKENI. Trimming at V came to 0 bases and at J to 1 base, leaving 4 bases not matched to a gene. The CDR3 has 16 residues. The CDR3 region has the DNA TGTGCCAGCTCACCACCCGGCGGGGGTGGCACAGATACGCAGTATTTT. Its translation: CASSPPGGGGTDTQYF.

This sequence joins TRBV2 and TRBJ2-2; the D gene could be TRBD1 or TRBD2 (5 bases each). Germline CDR1 and CDR2: SNHLY and FYNNEI. The V gene lost 9 bases and the J gene lost 3 bases, with 8 bases spanning the gap. The CDR3 loop spans 12 amino acids. CDR3 coding DNA: TGTGCCAGTATGGGGGACACCGGGGAGCTGTTTTTT. Translating gives CASMGDTGELFF.

This rearrangement joins TRBV7-2 to TRBJ1-2; D may be TRBD1 (5 bases). This CDR3 has 14 residues. The V gene lost 4 bases and the J gene lost 4 bases, with 13 bases spanning the gap. CDR1 and CDR2 (germline): SGHTA, FQGNSA. CDR3 residues: CASSSLTAGYGYTF. In nucleotides, the CDR3 is TGTGCCAGCAGCTCTCTGACAGCAGGCTATGGCTACACCTTC. The full variable domain, in which reference TRBV7-2 and TRBJ1-2 provide the parts outside the CDR3, is GAGVSQSPSNKVTEKGKDVELRCDPISGHTALYWYRQSLGQGLEFLIYFQGNSAPDKSGLPSDRFSAERTGGSVSTLTIQRTQQEDSAVYLCASSSLTAGYGYTFGSGTRLTVV.

The chain carries TRBV5-5 and TRBJ2-1, with D perhaps TRBD1 (7 bases). This CDR3 contains 13 residues. Germline values: CDR1 SGHKS, CDR2 YYEKEE (reference sequence). Trimming shortened V by 0 bases and J by 10 bases, and 11 bases separated the two germline ends. The CDR3 bases are TGTGCCAGCAGCTTGGTCGGAGGGGGCGAGCAGTTCTTC. This sequence encodes CASSLVGGGEQFF.

CDR3 DNA sequence: TGCAGCGTCATCGGGTCGGGTGGCTACACCTTC. This gives the protein CSVIGSGGYTF. V usage is TRBV29-1 and J usage is TRBJ1-2, with D hard to call. Germline CDR1 reads SQVTM; CDR2 reads ANQGSEA. V shed 6 bases and J shed 7 bases, with 12 bases lying between them. The CDR3 runs 11 residues.

The V call is TRBV4-1, the J call TRBJ1-2; perhaps TRBD1 as D (5 bases). CDR3 length: 18 amino acids. The V and J ends lost 0 bases and 4 bases respectively, with 21 bases between them. CDR1 is MGHRA, CDR2 YSYEKL, per germline. The CDR3 coding sequence is TGCGCCAGCAGCCAAGACTTCATCTTGGGGGGGACTCCCTATGGCTACACCTTC. This codes for CASSQDFILGGTPYGYTF.

The chain links TRBV7-2 to TRBJ1-1; D is unresolved. V lost 0 bases and J 2 bases, leaving 4 bases between the germline ends. CDR1 SGHTA and CDR2 FQGNSA come from the germline V gene. The CDR3 consists of 13 residues. This CDR3 is CASSLAPNTEAFF. Here the CDR3 DNA reads TGTGCCAGCAGCTTAGCTCCAAACACTGAAGCTTTCTTT.

This chain connects TRBV7-6 to TRBJ1-5; D is unclear. With 2 bases removed from V and 0 bases from J, the gap between germline ends came to 8 bases. The germline gives CDR1 SGHVS, CDR2 FNYEAQ. This CDR3 spans 15 amino acids. The CDR3 nucleotides read TGTGCCAGCAGCTTATCGGGCCATAGCAATCAGCCCCAGCATTTT. Translation: CASSLSGHSNQPQHF.

By share, this clone ranks as medium-sized. This sequence joins TRBV20-1 and TRBJ1-1; the D is unclear. CDR1 and CDR2 (germline): DFQATT, SNEGSKA (reference sequence). V lost 5 bases to trimming and J lost 5 bases, with 9 bases between them. The CDR3 has 11 residues. The CDR3 region has the DNA TGCAGTGCTCAGTCGAAAACTGAAGCTTTCTTT. Its translation: CSAQSKTEAFF.

This chain connects TRBV11-2 to TRBJ2-3; possibly TRBD1 or TRBD2 for D (5 bases each). Germline lookup yields CDR1 SGHAT and CDR2 FQNNGV. Trimming stripped 5 bases from V and 15 bases from J, with 21 bases between. The CDR3 sequence is 13 residues long. CDR3 coding DNA: TGTGCCAGCAGCCCAGGGACCGCCGTCAGGATATATTTT. Its protein is CASSPGTAVRIYF.

The rearrangement links TRBV27 to TRBJ2-3; 9 bases map to TRBD2. V lost 8 bases and J lost 3; bases outside the gene matches: 3. This CDR3 region has 13 residues. Germline V gene lookup returns CDR1 MNHEY and CDR2 SMNVEV (reference sequence). The CDR3 loop is CASRLAATDTQYF. In DNA form, the CDR3 reads TGTGCCAGCCGACTAGCGGCAACAGATACGCAGTATTTT.

The chain uses TRBV18 and TRBJ1-1, with 11 bases matching TRBD1. V lost 3 bases and J lost 1; bases outside the gene matches: 4. The CDR3 spans 16 residues. Germline V gene lookup returns CDR1 KGHSH and CDR2 LQKENI. CDR3 protein: CASSPDRGRTNTEAFF. CDR3 sequence (DNA): TGTGCCAGCTCACCGGACAGGGGGCGGACGAACACTGAAGCTTTCTTT. The whole variable domain, filled in from reference TRBV18 and TRBJ1-1, reads NAGVMQNPRHLVRRRGQEARLRCSPMKGHSHVYWYRQLPEEGLKFMVYLQKENIIDESGMPKERFSAEFPKEGPSILRIQQVVRGDSAAYFCASSPDRGRTNTEAFFGQGTRLTVV.

The chain carries TRBV11-3 and TRBJ2-3, with 8 positions matching TRBD2. Germline loops: CDR1 SGHNT, CDR2 YENEEA. This CDR3 contains 16 residues. J gave up 5 bases and V 1 base, and 8 bases lay outside the gene matches. CDR3 residues: CASSLAERAGGDTQYF. As DNA, the CDR3 is TGTGCCAGCAGCTTAGCAGAGCGGGCGGGAGGAGATACGCAGTATTTT.

The V call is TRBV7-2, the J call TRBJ2-3; D unresolved. The V gene lost 1 base and the J gene lost 0 bases, with 5 bases spanning the gap. The germline V gene encodes CDR1 SGHTA and CDR2 FQGNSA. The CDR3 has 14 residues. The CDR3, as DNA: TGTGCCAGCAGCTTAGTGGTGAGCACAGATACGCAGTATTTT. It encodes CASSLVVSTDTQYF.

The chain employs TRBV7-2 and TRBJ2-7; the match to TRBD1 covers 11 bases. This CDR3 spans 15 amino acids. Germline CDR1 is SGHTA and CDR2 is FQGNSA. V lost 4 bases, J lost 3 bases, and 5 bases stayed unmatched. CDR3 in amino acids: CASSSVGTGGYEQYF. For the CDR3, the DNA is TGTGCCAGCAGCTCGGTCGGGACAGGGGGCTACGAGCAGTACTTC.

CDR3 coding DNA: TGCGCCAGCAGCCAAGCGGGAGGGCCCTACAATGAGCAGTTCTTC. As protein: CASSQAGGPYNEQFF. The chain has TRBV4-1 and TRBJ2-1; 8 bases agree with TRBD2. This CDR3 contains 15 residues. The germline V gene encodes CDR1 MGHRA and CDR2 YSYEKL. The V gene end was trimmed by 1 base and the J gene end by 2 bases; junction bases not matched to a gene: 1.

J is TRBJ2-7 and V is TRBV30; D gene uncertain. V was pared by 2 bases and J by 4 bases, with 6 bases between. The CDR3 consists of 11 residues. CDR1 and CDR2 (germline): GTSNPN, SVGIG (reference sequence). The CDR3 DNA follows: TGTGCCTGGAGTCTAAGTTACGAGCAGTACTTC. Its protein is CAWSLSYEQYF.

The J gene is TRBJ2-3, the V gene TRBV18; TRBD2 aligns across 10 bases. V lost 1 base, J lost 0 bases, and 7 bases stayed unmatched. The V gene's germline CDR1 is KGHSH and CDR2 LQKENI. This CDR3 comprises 18 residues. CDR3 DNA: TGTGCCAGCTCACCACTTCGACTAGCGGGTTCTAGCACAGATACGCAGTATTTT. It yields the protein CASSPLRLAGSSTDTQYF.